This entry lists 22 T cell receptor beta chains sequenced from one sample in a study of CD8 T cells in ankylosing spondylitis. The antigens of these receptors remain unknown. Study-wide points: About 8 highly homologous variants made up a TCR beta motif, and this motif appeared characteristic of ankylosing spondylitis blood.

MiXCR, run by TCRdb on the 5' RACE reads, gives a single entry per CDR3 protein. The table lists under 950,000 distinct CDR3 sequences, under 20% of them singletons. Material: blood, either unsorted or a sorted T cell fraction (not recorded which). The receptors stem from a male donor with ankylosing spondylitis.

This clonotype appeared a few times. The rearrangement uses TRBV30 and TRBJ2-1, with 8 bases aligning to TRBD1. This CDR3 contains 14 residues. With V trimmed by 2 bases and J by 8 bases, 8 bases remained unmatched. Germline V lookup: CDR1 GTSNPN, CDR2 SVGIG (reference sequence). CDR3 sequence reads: CAWSSGGVYYEQFF. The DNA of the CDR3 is TGTGCCTGGAGTTCAGGGGGCGTTTATTATGAGCAGTTCTTC.

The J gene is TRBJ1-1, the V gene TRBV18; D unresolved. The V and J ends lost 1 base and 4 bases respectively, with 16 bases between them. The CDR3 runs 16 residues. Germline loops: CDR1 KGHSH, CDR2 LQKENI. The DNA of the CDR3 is TGTGCCAGCTCACCACTAGACCCGAAGGCGGGCACTGAAGCTTTCTTT. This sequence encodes CASSPLDPKAGTEAFF.

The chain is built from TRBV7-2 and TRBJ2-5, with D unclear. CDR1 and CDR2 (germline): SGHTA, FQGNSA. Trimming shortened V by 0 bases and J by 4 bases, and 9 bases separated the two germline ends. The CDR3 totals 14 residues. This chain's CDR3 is CASSLAGWLETQYF. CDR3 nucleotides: TGTGCCAGCAGCTTAGCGGGGTGGTTAGAGACCCAGTACTTC.

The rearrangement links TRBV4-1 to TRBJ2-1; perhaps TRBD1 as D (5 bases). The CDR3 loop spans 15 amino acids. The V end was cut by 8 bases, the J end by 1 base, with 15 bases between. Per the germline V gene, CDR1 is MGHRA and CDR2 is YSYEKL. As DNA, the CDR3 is TGCGCCAGCCGAAGTGGACATGAATCCTACAATGAGCAGTTCTTC. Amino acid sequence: CASRSGHESYNEQFF.

This chain's CDR3 is CASTARVADTQYF. CDR3 coding DNA: TGTGCCAGCACCGCCCGGGTAGCAGATACGCAGTATTTT. The chain combines TRBV6-1 with TRBJ2-3; D is ambiguous. The CDR3 contains 13 residues. Germline V gives CDR1 MNHNS, CDR2 SASEGT. Trimming stripped 7 bases from V and 4 bases from J, with 12 bases between.

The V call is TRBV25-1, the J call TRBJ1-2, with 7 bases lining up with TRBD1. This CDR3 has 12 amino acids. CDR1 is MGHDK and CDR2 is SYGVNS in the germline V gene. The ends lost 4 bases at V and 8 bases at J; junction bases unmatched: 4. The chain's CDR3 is CASSGGGRGYTF. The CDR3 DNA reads TGTGCCAGCAGTGGAGGGGGCCGAGGCTACACCTTC.

Here the CDR3 reads CASWNGGDTEAFF. DNA for the CDR3: TGCGCCAGCTGGAACGGGGGAGACACTGAAGCTTTCTTT. This chain uses TRBV5-1 with TRBJ1-1, with D perhaps matching TRBD1 (5 bases). V dropped 7 bases and J dropped 3 bases, with 13 bases sitting between them. The CDR3 runs 13 residues. Germline V lookup: CDR1 SGHRS, CDR2 YFSETQ.

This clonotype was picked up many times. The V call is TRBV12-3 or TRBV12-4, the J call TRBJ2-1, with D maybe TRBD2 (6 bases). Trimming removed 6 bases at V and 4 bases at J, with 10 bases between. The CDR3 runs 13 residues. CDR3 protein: CASSGTPYNEQFF. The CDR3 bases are TGTGCCAGCAGCGGGACTCCTTACAATGAGCAGTTCTTC.

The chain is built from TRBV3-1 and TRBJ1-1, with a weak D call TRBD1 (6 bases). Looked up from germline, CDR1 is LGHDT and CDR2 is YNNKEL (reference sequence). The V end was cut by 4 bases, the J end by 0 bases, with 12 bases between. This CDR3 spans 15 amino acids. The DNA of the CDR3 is TGTGCCAGCAGCCTCACGGGACACCTGAACACTGAAGCTTTCTTT. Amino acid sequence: CASSLTGHLNTEAFF.

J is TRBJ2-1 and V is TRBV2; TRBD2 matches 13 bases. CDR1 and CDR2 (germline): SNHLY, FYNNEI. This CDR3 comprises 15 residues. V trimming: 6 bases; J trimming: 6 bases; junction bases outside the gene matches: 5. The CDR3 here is CASRAGTSGTNEQFF. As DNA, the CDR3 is TGTGCCAGCAGAGCCGGGACTAGCGGGACCAATGAGCAGTTCTTC.

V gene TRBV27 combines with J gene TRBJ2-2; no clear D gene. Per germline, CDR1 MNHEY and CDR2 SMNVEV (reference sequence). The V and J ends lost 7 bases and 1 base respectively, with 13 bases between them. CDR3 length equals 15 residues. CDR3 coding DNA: TGTGCCAGCACCCCCCAAGTGGAGAACACCGGGGAGCTGTTTTTT. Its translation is CASTPQVENTGELFF.

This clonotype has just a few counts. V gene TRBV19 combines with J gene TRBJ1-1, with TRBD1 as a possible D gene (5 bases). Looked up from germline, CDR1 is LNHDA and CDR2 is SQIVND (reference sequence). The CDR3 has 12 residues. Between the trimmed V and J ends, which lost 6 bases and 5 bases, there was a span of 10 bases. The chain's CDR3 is CASRTEGTEAFF. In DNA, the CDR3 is TGTGCCAGTAGAACAGAGGGGACTGAAGCTTTCTTT.

In DNA, the CDR3 is TGCAGCGTTGTTCTGATAGGACAGGGGGCGCGGAACACTGAAGCTTTCTTT. Protein product: CSVVLIGQGARNTEAFF. The chain employs TRBV29-1 and TRBJ1-1, with 11 bases lining up with TRBD1. The CDR3 contains 17 residues. J gave up 1 base and V 4 bases, and 11 bases lay outside the gene matches. The V gene's germline CDR1 is SQVTM and CDR2 ANQGSEA.

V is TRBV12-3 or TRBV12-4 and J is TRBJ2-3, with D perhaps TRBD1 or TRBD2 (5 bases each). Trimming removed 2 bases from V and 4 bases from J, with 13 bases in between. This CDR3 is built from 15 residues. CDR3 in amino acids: CASSLWGREADTQYF. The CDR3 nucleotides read TGTGCCAGCAGTTTATGGGGACGAGAGGCAGATACGCAGTATTTT.

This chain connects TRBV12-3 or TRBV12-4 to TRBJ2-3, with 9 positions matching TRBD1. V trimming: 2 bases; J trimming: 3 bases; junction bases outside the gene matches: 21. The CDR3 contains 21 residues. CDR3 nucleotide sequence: TGTGCCAGCAGTTTACCCAGGACAGGGGTTAATGTTTTCCTGGTAACAGATACGCAGTATTTT. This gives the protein CASSLPRTGVNVFLVTDTQYF.

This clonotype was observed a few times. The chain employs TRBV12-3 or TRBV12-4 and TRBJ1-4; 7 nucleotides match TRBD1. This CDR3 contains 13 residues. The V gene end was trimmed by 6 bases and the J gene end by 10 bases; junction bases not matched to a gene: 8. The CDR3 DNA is TGTGCCAGCAGACTAACAGGGGCGGGAAAACTGTTTTTT. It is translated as CASRLTGAGKLFF.

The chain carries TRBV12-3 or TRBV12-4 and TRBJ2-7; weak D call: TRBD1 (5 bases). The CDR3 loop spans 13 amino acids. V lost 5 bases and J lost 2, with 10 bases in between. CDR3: CASSATGPYEQYF. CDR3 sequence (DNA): TGTGCCAGCAGTGCCACAGGCCCCTACGAGCAGTACTTC.

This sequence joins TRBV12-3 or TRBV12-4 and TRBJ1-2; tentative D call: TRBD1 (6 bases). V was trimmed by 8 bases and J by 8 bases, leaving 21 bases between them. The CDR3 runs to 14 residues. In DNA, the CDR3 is TGTGCCAGCTTCCGGGGTCTGGGGGCGGGAGGCTACACCTTC. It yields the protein CASFRGLGAGGYTF.

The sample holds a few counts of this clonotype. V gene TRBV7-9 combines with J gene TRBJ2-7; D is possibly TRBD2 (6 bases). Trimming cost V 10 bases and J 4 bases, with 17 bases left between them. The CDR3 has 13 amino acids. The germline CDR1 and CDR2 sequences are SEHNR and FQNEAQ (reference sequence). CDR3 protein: CATRGEGLYEQYF. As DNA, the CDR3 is TGTGCCACCCGCGGGGAAGGGTTATACGAGCAGTACTTC. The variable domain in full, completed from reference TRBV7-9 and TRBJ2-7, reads DTGVSQNPRHKITKRGQNVTFRCDPISEHNRLYWYRQTLGQGPEFLTYFQNEAQLEKSRLLSDRFSAERPKGSFSTLEIQRTEQGDSAMYLCATRGEGLYEQYFGPGTRLTVT.

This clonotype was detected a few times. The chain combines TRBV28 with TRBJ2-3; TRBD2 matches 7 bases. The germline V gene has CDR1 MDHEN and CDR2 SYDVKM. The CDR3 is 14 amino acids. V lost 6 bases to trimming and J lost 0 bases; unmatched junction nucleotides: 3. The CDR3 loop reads CASRASGSTDTQYF. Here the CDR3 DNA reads TGTGCCAGCAGGGCTAGCGGTAGCACAGATACGCAGTATTTT.

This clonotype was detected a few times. The CDR3 region is CASSFGVDAYEQYF. In DNA, the CDR3 is TGTGCCAGCAGTTTTGGTGTCGACGCCTACGAGCAGTACTTC. The chain combines TRBV12-3 or TRBV12-4 with TRBJ2-7; no clear D gene. This CDR3 contains 14 residues. Trimming pared 3 bases from V and 2 bases from J, leaving 11 bases between.

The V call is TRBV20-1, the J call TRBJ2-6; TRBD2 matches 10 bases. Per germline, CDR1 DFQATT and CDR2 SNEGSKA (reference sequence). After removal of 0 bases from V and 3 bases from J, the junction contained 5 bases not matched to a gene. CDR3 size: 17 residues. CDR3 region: CSARDPAGGVGANVLTF. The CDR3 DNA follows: TGCAGTGCTAGAGATCCAGCGGGAGGGGTTGGGGCCAACGTCCTGACTTTC.